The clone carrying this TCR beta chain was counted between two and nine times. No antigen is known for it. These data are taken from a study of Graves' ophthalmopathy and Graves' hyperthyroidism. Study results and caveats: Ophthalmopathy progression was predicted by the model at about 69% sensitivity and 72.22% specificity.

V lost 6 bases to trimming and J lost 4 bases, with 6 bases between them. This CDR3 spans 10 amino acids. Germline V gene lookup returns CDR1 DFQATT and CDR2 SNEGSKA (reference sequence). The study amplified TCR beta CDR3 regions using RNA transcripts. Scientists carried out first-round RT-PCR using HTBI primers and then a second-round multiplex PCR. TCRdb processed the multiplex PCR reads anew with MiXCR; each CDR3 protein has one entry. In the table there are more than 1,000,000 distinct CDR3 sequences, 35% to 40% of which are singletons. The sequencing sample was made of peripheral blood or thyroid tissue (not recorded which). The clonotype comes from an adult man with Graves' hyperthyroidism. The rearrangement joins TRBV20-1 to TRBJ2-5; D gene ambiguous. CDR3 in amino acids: CSAERETQYF. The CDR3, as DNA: TGCAGTGCCGAGAGAGAGACCCAGTACTTC.